This TCR beta chain was captured by sequencing in a study of blood T cells in healthy people across ages. Healthy Caucasian individuals from Russia aged roughly 6 to 95 served as donors. A second PCR, run for about 6 to 11 cycles, used a sample-barcoded 5' primer plus a J-beta primer mix. Every single cDNA molecule received a tag from a template-switch adaptor with 12 random nucleotides. TCRdb re-analysed the 5' RACE reads in MiXCR, keeping a single row per CDR3 protein. The sample includes approximately 1.5 million distinct CDR3 sequences, 30% to 35% of them seen just once. This CDR3 is 16 amino acids long. V trimming: 2 bases; J trimming: 4 bases; junction bases outside the gene matches: 9. Looked up from germline, CDR1 is WSHSY and CDR2 is SAAADI.

Sequencing was done on a sample of blood. The TCR sequence derives from a young woman in good health. The gene calls are TRBV10-2 and TRBJ2-7; 9 positions match TRBD2. For the CDR3, the DNA is TGCGCCAGCAGTGAGGGACTAGCGAGAGCAGTGTACGAGCAGTACTTC. Protein: CASSEGLARAVYEQYF.